The clone carrying this T cell receptor beta chain was seen repeatedly, ten times or more. Antigen: not known. TCRdb used MiXCR to reprocess the 5' RACE reads, holding one entry per CDR3 protein. The data show 700,000 to 1,000,000 distinct CDR3 sequences, around 11% seen once. These data originate in a study of CD8 T cells in ankylosing spondylitis. Study conclusions and caveats: Characteristic, it appeared, of ankylosing spondylitis blood was a TCR beta motif of several highly homologous variants. In reactive arthritis synovial fluid and blood, some motif variants had been reported before.

This CDR3 is built from 12 residues. Germline CDR1 is SGDLS and CDR2 is YYNGEE. The V gene lost 4 bases and the J gene lost 10 bases, with 12 bases spanning the gap. The chain carries TRBV9 and TRBJ2-1; a possible D gene is TRBD2 (6 bases). This sequence was found in a male donor with ankylosing spondylitis. The sample was blood, either unsorted or a sorted T cell fraction (not recorded which). CDR3 DNA: TGTGCCAGCAGCCCGGGAGTGCAGGAGCAGTTCTTC. Translation gives CASSPGVQEQFF. The full variable domain, its missing parts supplied by reference TRBV9 and TRBJ2-1, is DSGVTQTPKHLITATGQRVTLRCSPRSGDLSVYWYQQSLDQGLQFLIQYYNGEERAKGNILERFSAQQFPDLHSELNLSSLELGDSALYFCASSPGVQEQFFGPGTRLTVL.